One and the same sample provided the 28 T cell receptor beta chains below, sequenced in a study of T cell responses to AZD1222 COVID-19 vaccine. TCRdb's table, derived via immunoSEQ multiplex PCR, lists solely in-frame clones and lacks some. Of 150,000 to 200,000 clones in the sample, roughly nine tenths are singletons; the top ten hold 1.9%. This sample comprised peripheral blood, obtained on day 0 of AZD1222 vaccination. Receptors originate from an adult in good health.

A single count supports this clone. V gene TRBV19 combines with J gene TRBJ2-6; D remains unclear. CDR1 and CDR2 from the germline V gene are LNHDA and SQIVND (reference sequence). V was trimmed by 3 bases and J by 0 bases, leaving 12 bases between them. CDR3 length equals 17 residues. The CDR3: CASSMGWRDSGANVLTF. DNA for the CDR3: TGTGCCAGTAGTATGGGCTGGCGAGACTCTGGGGCCAACGTCCTGACTTTC.

The J gene is TRBJ1-6, the V gene TRBV27; 7 nucleotides match TRBD1. Germline lookup yields CDR1 MNHEY and CDR2 SMNVEV (reference sequence). The V gene end was trimmed by 6 bases and the J gene end by 6 bases; junction bases not matched to a gene: 5. This CDR3 region has 14 residues. The CDR3 protein is CASRRDSPNSPLHF. The DNA of the CDR3 is TGTGCCAGCAGACGGGACAGTCCTAATTCACCCCTCCACTTT.

V usage is TRBV6-5 and J usage is TRBJ2-3, with a weak D call TRBD1 (6 bases). V was clipped by 6 bases and J by 3 bases, with 7 bases between them. Germline V lookup: CDR1 MNHEY, CDR2 SVGAGI. This CDR3 comprises 12 residues. The CDR3 DNA reads TGTGCCAGCAGGGACAGTACAGATACGCAGTATTTT. Protein product: CASRDSTDTQYF.

The chain joins TRBV11-1 to TRBJ1-1; tentative D call: TRBD1 (6 bases). V was cut by 5 bases and J by 2 bases, with 12 bases left in between. This CDR3 is built from 14 residues. Germline V gene data show CDR1 as SGHAT and CDR2 as FQDESV (reference sequence). As DNA, the CDR3 is TGTGCCAGCAGCCCCTCAGGGGCCAACACTGAAGCTTTCTTT. Protein sequence: CASSPSGANTEAFF.

This clone was seen once. DNA for the CDR3: TGTGCCAGCAGTTTATACGGGGGGGCTGAAGCTTTCTTT. Translating gives CASSLYGGAEAFF. The chain uses TRBV12-3 or TRBV12-4 and TRBJ1-1, with D maybe TRBD1 (5 bases). Trimming shortened V by 2 bases and J by 6 bases, and 10 bases separated the two germline ends. CDR3 size: 13 residues.

This chain links TRBV5-1 with TRBJ2-1; 7 bases are shared with TRBD2. The CDR3 has 13 amino acids. CDR1 SGHRS and CDR2 YFSETQ come from the germline V gene. Trimming took 4 bases from V and 5 from J; bases not matched to a gene: 3. The CDR3 DNA is TGCGCCAGCAGCGCGGGAGTGGACAATGAGCAGTTCTTC. It translates to CASSAGVDNEQFF.

The chain is built from TRBV5-6 and TRBJ1-1; a weak D match, TRBD1 (6 bases). The ends were cut back, 7 bases at V and 4 bases at J, with 17 bases in the middle. Per the germline V gene, CDR1 is SGHDT and CDR2 is YYEEEE. CDR3 length equals 14 residues. CDR3 amino acids: CASSFQGFGTEAFF. CDR3 sequence (DNA): TGTGCCAGCTCCTTCCAGGGGTTTGGCACTGAAGCTTTCTTT.

Only a few counts were recorded for this clone. The chain recombines TRBV12-5 with TRBJ2-6; unclear D gene. CDR3 size: 16 residues. V shed 3 bases and J shed 4 bases, with 13 bases lying between them. Germline V gene lookup returns CDR1 LGHNT and CDR2 FRNRAP. CDR3 residues: CASGFFPGLGANVLTF. The DNA of the CDR3 is TGTGCTAGTGGTTTTTTCCCAGGTCTGGGGGCCAACGTCCTGACTTTC.

The rearrangement links TRBV7-6 to TRBJ2-7; 8 nucleotides line up with TRBD1. The CDR3 runs 15 residues. Losses at the gene ends were 5 bases for V and 6 bases for J; bases not matched to a gene: 12. Germline V gene lookup returns CDR1 SGHVS and CDR2 FNYEAQ. CDR3 sequence: CASSQRPGQDSEQYF. CDR3 coding DNA: TGTGCCAGCAGCCAACGACCGGGACAGGACTCCGAGCAGTACTTC.

The V gene is TRBV4-3, the J gene TRBJ2-7; 10 bases align to TRBD2. There are 17 residues in the CDR3. The V segment lost 1 base and the J segment 2 bases; nucleotides outside the gene matches: 8. Germline lookup yields CDR1 LGHNA and CDR2 YSLEER. CDR3 bases: TGCGCCAGCAGCCAAGGTCATGGCGGGACTAGCGCCTACGAGCAGTACTTC. The encoded protein is CASSQGHGGTSAYEQYF.

Written as DNA, the CDR3 is TGTGCCAGCAGCGTAGGAACCTCCAGGTCACCCCTCCACTTT. As protein: CASSVGTSRSPLHF. The chain is built from TRBV9 and TRBJ1-6; D is undetermined. The germline V and J ends were trimmed by 0 bases and 10 bases, with 11 bases remaining between them. Germline values: CDR1 SGDLS, CDR2 YYNGEE. The CDR3 covers 14 residues.

In this sample, this clone turned up once. The chain joins TRBV19 to TRBJ1-1; 8 nucleotides agree with TRBD1. CDR3 length: 17 residues. Trimming took 7 bases from V and 3 from J; bases not matched to a gene: 16. Germline loops: CDR1 LNHDA, CDR2 SQIVND (reference sequence). This chain's CDR3 is CASTSIRGRATDTEAFF. The CDR3 bases are TGTGCCAGTACCTCCATCAGGGGGCGCGCCACCGACACTGAAGCTTTCTTT.

This clone was counted only a few times. The chain carries TRBV19 and TRBJ2-7, with D unclear. The CDR3 consists of 13 residues. Per the germline V gene, CDR1 is LNHDA and CDR2 is SQIVND (reference sequence). V dropped 5 bases and J dropped 6 bases, with 14 bases sitting between them. Here the CDR3 DNA reads TGTGCCAGTAGTCTCACCCTCCGGGCCGAGCAGTACTTC. It yields the protein CASSLTLRAEQYF.

The chain has TRBV5-4 and TRBJ1-1; perhaps TRBD1 as D (5 bases). V was shortened by 3 bases and J by 4 bases, with 10 bases between the two germline ends. Germline-derived CDR1 and CDR2 are SGHNT and YYREEE (reference sequence). The CDR3 consists of 13 residues. CDR3 nucleotide sequence: TGTGCCAGCAGCTACGACAGAGCCACTGAAGCTTTCTTT. Amino acid sequence: CASSYDRATEAFF.

The chain employs TRBV9 and TRBJ2-7; D is ambiguous. This CDR3 region has 14 residues. The V end was cut by 7 bases, the J end by 0 bases, with 14 bases between. The germline gives CDR1 SGDLS, CDR2 YYNGEE. CDR3 protein: CASGERAVSYEQYF. The DNA for the CDR3 is TGTGCCAGCGGGGAACGGGCGGTCTCCTACGAGCAGTACTTC.

The chain couples TRBV11-3 to TRBJ2-2, with TRBD2 identical over 10 bases. Germline V gene sequence: CDR1 SGHNT, CDR2 YENEEA. V lost 5 bases, J lost 5 bases, and 5 bases stayed unmatched. The CDR3 runs to 15 residues. CDR3 in DNA: TGTGCCAGCAGCCCCCTAGCGGGAGTTACCGGGGAGCTGTTTTTT. Encoded protein: CASSPLAGVTGELFF.

The chain couples TRBV7-8 to TRBJ1-6, with 11 positions matching TRBD1. This CDR3 spans 17 amino acids. Germline trimming cut 3 bases from V and 13 bases from J; bases unmatched to any gene: 14. Germline assignment: CDR1 SGHVS and CDR2 FQNEAQ. CDR3 protein: CASSFVGTGGGQVPLHF. In DNA, the CDR3 is TGTGCCAGCAGCTTCGTAGGGACAGGGGGTGGTCAAGTCCCCCTCCACTTT.

The chain employs TRBV19 and TRBJ2-2; D gene unclear. V lost 7 bases and J lost 0, with 12 bases in between. The CDR3 runs to 15 residues. Germline V gene data show CDR1 as LNHDA and CDR2 as SQIVND (reference sequence). The CDR3: CASTRSSPNTGELFF. CDR3 nucleotide sequence: TGTGCCAGTACCCGGTCCAGCCCGAACACCGGGGAGCTGTTTTTT.

CDR3 sequence: CASSFLEVGFVSQPQHF. The CDR3, as DNA: TGTGCCAGCAGTTTTCTGGAAGTAGGTTTTGTAAGTCAGCCCCAGCATTTT. The genes are TRBV28 and TRBJ1-5; the D is unclear. The CDR3 has 17 residues. V was trimmed by 3 bases and J by 6 bases, leaving 21 bases between them. Germline lookup yields CDR1 MDHEN and CDR2 SYDVKM.

V usage is TRBV30 and J usage is TRBJ1-2; the D is unclear. The CDR3 is made up of 11 amino acids. The V end lost 2 bases, the J end lost 8 bases, and 9 bases lay between the germline ends. Germline V CDR1 and CDR2: GTSNPN, SVGIG (reference sequence). The CDR3 spells CAWSREVGYTF. The CDR3 bases are TGTGCCTGGAGTAGGGAAGTAGGCTACACCTTC.

This chain links TRBV18 with TRBJ2-6; 7 bases agree with TRBD1. Germline V gene lookup returns CDR1 KGHSH and CDR2 LQKENI. This CDR3 contains 15 residues. V was clipped by 4 bases and J by 11 bases; unmatched bases: 11. The CDR3 DNA reads TGTGCCAGCTCACTCCGCTCGATGACAGGGTACGTCCTGACTTTC. It encodes CASSLRSMTGYVLTF.

This clone was picked up a small number of times. The rearrangement uses TRBV27 and TRBJ1-1, with D tentatively TRBD1 (5 bases). The CDR3 runs 13 residues. Germline V gene lookup returns CDR1 MNHEY and CDR2 SMNVEV (reference sequence). V shed 6 bases and J shed 2 bases, with 10 bases lying between them. The CDR3 protein is CASSLGANTEAFF. CDR3 in DNA: TGTGCCAGCAGCCTTGGGGCAAACACTGAAGCTTTCTTT.

The chain joins TRBV7-2 to TRBJ1-5; unclear D gene. Germline V gene data show CDR1 as SGHTA and CDR2 as FQGNSA. The CDR3 is made up of 15 amino acids. V shed 2 bases and J shed 5 bases, with 13 bases lying between them. The CDR3 nucleotides read TGTGCCAGCAGCTTAACGATCGGTGAGGATCAGCCCCAGCATTTT. This sequence encodes CASSLTIGEDQPQHF.

V usage is TRBV2 and J usage is TRBJ2-7; 9 bases match TRBD1. There are 14 residues in the CDR3. The ends lost 6 bases at V and 6 bases at J; junction bases unmatched: 9. CDR1 is SNHLY and CDR2 is FYNNEI in the germline V gene. CDR3 amino acids: CASRRGQGPSEQYF. CDR3 sequence (DNA): TGTGCCAGCAGGAGAGGACAGGGGCCGTCCGAGCAGTACTTC.

V usage is TRBV5-1 and J usage is TRBJ1-2; 8 positions agree with TRBD1. In germline, CDR1 is SGHRS, CDR2 YFSETQ. The CDR3 is made up of 16 amino acids. The ends lost 0 bases at V and 7 bases at J; junction bases unmatched: 11. Written as DNA, the CDR3 is TGCGCCAGCAGCTTGGACGCGACAGGACAGGGATCTGGCTACACCTTC. Its protein product is CASSLDATGQGSGYTF.

V gene TRBV11-2 combines with J gene TRBJ1-3, with 7 bases fitting TRBD1. CDR1 is SGHAT, CDR2 FQNNGV, per germline. This CDR3 comprises 14 residues. The trim removed 4 bases at V and 7 bases at J, leaving 7 bases unmatched. This CDR3 reads CASSSKGGRNTIYF. CDR3 bases: TGTGCCAGCAGCTCCAAAGGGGGCAGGAACACCATATATTTT.

This CDR3 is CASSIPRGSGANVLTF. The CDR3, as DNA: TGTGCCAGTAGTATTCCCAGGGGCTCTGGGGCCAACGTCCTGACTTTC. The V gene is TRBV19, the J gene TRBJ2-6; TRBD1 might be the D (6 bases). Germline CDR1 is LNHDA and CDR2 is SQIVND (reference sequence). V lost 3 bases and J 0 bases, leaving 9 bases between the germline ends. The CDR3 loop spans 16 amino acids. Supplemented by reference TRBV19 and TRBJ2-6, the full variable domain reads DGGITQSPKYLFRKEGQNVTLSCEQNLNHDAMYWYRQDPGQGLRLIYYSQIVNDFQKGDIAEGYSVSREKKESFPLTVTSAQKNPTAFYLCASSIPRGSGANVLTFGAGSRLTVL.

This clone was recorded once. The chain links TRBV5-6 to TRBJ2-1; tentative D call: TRBD2 (6 bases). Germline CDR1 SGHDT, CDR2 YYEEEE. The CDR3 consists of 16 residues. V dropped 1 base and J dropped 3 bases, with 14 bases sitting between them. The CDR3 DNA reads as TGTGCCAGCAGCTTGTTCGGCGGGGAAATCTACAATGAGCAGTTCTTC. Its translation: CASSLFGGEIYNEQFF.